Listed below are T cell receptor beta chains from one sample, sequenced in a study of regulatory T cells in long-lasting Graves disease. TCRdb used MiXCR to reprocess the multiplex PCR reads, holding one entry per CDR3 protein. The sample gives 400,000 to 450,000 distinct CDR3 sequences, about a sixth of which show up once; around 11% is in the top ten. These data also featured in a second study, about T cells in Graves' hyperthyroidism and ophthalmopathy.

Sequenced material: peripheral blood mononuclear cells (PBMCs), taken at new diagnosis, from a patient treated with antithyroid drugs. These receptors were taken from a woman in her 30s with Graves disease. Both conserved end residues are part of each CDR3. Fields, in order: V gene, J gene, CDR3 protein.

v_call: TRBV7-9; j_call: TRBJ1-1; cdr3_aa: CASSPPGSWVTEAFF
v_call: TRBV5-1; j_call: .; cdr3_aa: CASSLAAAGGETQYF
v_call: TRBV7-9; j_call: TRBJ2-1; cdr3_aa: CASDGLAGTSSYNEQFF
v_call: TRBV4-1; j_call: TRBJ2-1; cdr3_aa: CASSQESGEQFF
v_call: TRBV7-9; j_call: TRBJ2-5; cdr3_aa: CASSFFIIRGGPSAQYF
v_call: TRBV20-1; j_call: TRBJ2-1; cdr3_aa: CSAPRVIAGLTTYNEQFF
v_call: TRBV6-5; j_call: TRBJ2-7; cdr3_aa: CASSYRFEQYF
v_call: TRBV5-1; j_call: TRBJ2-2; cdr3_aa: CASSLEPQYTGELFF
v_call: TRBV2; j_call: TRBJ2-3; cdr3_aa: CASSELAGGFSPDTQYF
v_call: TRBV7-2; j_call: TRBJ2-1; cdr3_aa: CASSLDGGGLAPREFF
v_call: TRBV6-1; j_call: TRBJ1-2; cdr3_aa: CASRTVENYGYTF
v_call: TRBV6-1; j_call: TRBJ1-3; cdr3_aa: CASQLKGPLSGNTIYF
v_call: TRBV28; j_call: TRBJ1-5; cdr3_aa: CASTTADGGGYSNQPQHF
v_call: TRBV2; j_call: TRBJ2-1; cdr3_aa: CASSQDPTSTYFVDEQFF
v_call: TRBV7-9; j_call: TRBJ2-3; cdr3_aa: CASSSYRDYSDTQYF
v_call: TRBV29-1; j_call: TRBJ2-2; cdr3_aa: CSAYGTPGGELFF
v_call: TRBV5-1; j_call: TRBJ2-6; cdr3_aa: CASSLELAGNSGANVLTF
v_call: TRBV15; j_call: TRBJ1-2; cdr3_aa: CATGREGARARYRAYGYTF
v_call: TRBV29-1; j_call: TRBJ1-2; cdr3_aa: CSVEGDRGHYGYTF
v_call: TRBV30; j_call: TRBJ2-7; cdr3_aa: CAWTPGHSYEQYF
v_call: TRBV30; j_call: TRBJ2-1; cdr3_aa: CAWGGTSLTNEQFF
v_call: TRBV4-3; j_call: TRBJ2-1; cdr3_aa: CASSQDRRLLEQFF
v_call: TRBV11-2; j_call: TRBJ2-7; cdr3_aa: CASTRRQGTSYEQYF
v_call: TRBV5-5; j_call: TRBJ2-1; cdr3_aa: CASELGLSARYNEQFF
v_call: TRBV5-5; j_call: TRBJ1-1; cdr3_aa: CASSFIANTEAFF
v_call: TRBV30; j_call: TRBJ1-1; cdr3_aa: CACPRGTEAFF
v_call: TRBV29-1; j_call: TRBJ2-7; cdr3_aa: CSVIGTGNYEQYF
v_call: TRBV6-5; j_call: TRBJ2-7; cdr3_aa: CASSYRGAGADEQYF
v_call: TRBV7-2; j_call: TRBJ2-7; cdr3_aa: CASSLPPGLDSYEQYF
v_call: TRBV2; j_call: TRBJ2-2; cdr3_aa: CASSVVRGTGELFF
v_call: TRBV7-9; j_call: TRBJ2-7; cdr3_aa: CASSLDTGAYEQYF
v_call: TRBV27; j_call: TRBJ2-2; cdr3_aa: CASSLGRYTGELFF
v_call: TRBV19; j_call: TRBJ1-1; cdr3_aa: CASSYLGTPGEAFF
v_call: TRBV28; j_call: TRBJ1-6; cdr3_aa: CASSSPSPGLFNSPLHF
v_call: TRBV7-9; j_call: TRBJ2-5; cdr3_aa: CASSIAGVETQYF
v_call: TRBV29-1; j_call: TRBJ1-2; cdr3_aa: CSVVVGGRFGYTF
v_call: TRBV20-1; j_call: TRBJ2-1; cdr3_aa: CSAGRLDSGSYNEQFF
v_call: TRBV7-2; j_call: TRBJ2-3; cdr3_aa: CASSLVTGRDTQYF
v_call: TRBV20-1; j_call: TRBJ1-1; cdr3_aa: CSARAGTGVPTYTEAFF
v_call: TRBV11-2; j_call: TRBJ1-1; cdr3_aa: CASSLARDGTFEAFF
v_call: TRBV10-2; j_call: TRBJ2-3; cdr3_aa: CASTGGPDTQYF
v_call: TRBV5-5; j_call: TRBJ2-1; cdr3_aa: CASWGPGSSYNEQFF
v_call: TRBV27; j_call: TRBJ2-1; cdr3_aa: CASSSGQTGYNEQFF
v_call: TRBV6-1; j_call: TRBJ2-3; cdr3_aa: CAIREGLVDTQYF
v_call: TRBV7-3; j_call: TRBJ2-1; cdr3_aa: CASSGGTSGSGNEQFF
v_call: TRBV5-1; j_call: TRBJ2-3; cdr3_aa: CASQGLGAQYF
v_call: TRBV5-1; j_call: TRBJ2-1; cdr3_aa: CASSTEGLAGYNEQFF
v_call: TRBV29-1; j_call: .; cdr3_aa: CSVVGLDKGLETQFF
v_call: TRBV28; j_call: TRBJ2-1; cdr3_aa: CASSLLVASAVSPNEQFF
v_call: TRBV29-1; j_call: TRBJ2-1; cdr3_aa: CSGGVRGAYNEQFF
v_call: TRBV7-9; j_call: TRBJ1-2; cdr3_aa: CASSPVDSESNYGYTF
v_call: TRBV30; j_call: TRBJ1-2; cdr3_aa: CAWSIGGGYGYTF
v_call: TRBV27; j_call: TRBJ2-3; cdr3_aa: CASSFEHRLDTQYF
v_call: TRBV7-9; j_call: TRBJ2-1; cdr3_aa: CASSASGSRDNEQFF